The 32 T cell receptor beta chains below come from one sample, sequenced in a study of T-cell memory formation after mild COVID-19. MiXCR, run by TCRdb on the 5' RACE reads, gives a single entry per CDR3 protein. This sample yields approximately 400,000 distinct CDR3 sequences, of which 20% to 25% are seen a single time; 8.5% to 10% belongs to the top ten. The specimen was PBMCs or a T cell subset sorted from them (not recorded which). The receptors shown here come from an adult woman who had mild COVID-19 (a few samples of this study predate the infection). Cell type and time point are not known.

Only a few counts were recorded for this clonotype. The chain links TRBV7-6 to TRBJ2-7, with D possibly being TRBD1 (6 bases). There are 14 residues in the CDR3. The V end was cut by 7 bases, the J end by 0 bases, with 13 bases between. Germline assignment: CDR1 SGHVS and CDR2 FNYEAQ. Here the CDR3 DNA reads TGTGCCAGCAACCCCCGGACAGACTCCTACGAGCAGTACTTC. It is translated as CASNPRTDSYEQYF.

V gene TRBV4-2 combines with J gene TRBJ2-2; D possibly uses TRBD1 or TRBD2 (5 bases each). CDR3 length: 17 residues. V gave up 2 bases and J gave up 3 bases, with 16 bases separating them. Germline CDR1 and CDR2: LGHNA and YNFKEQ. This CDR3 is CASSQPPSGADTGELFF. In nucleotides, the CDR3 is TGTGCCAGCAGCCAACCGCCCTCCGGGGCGGACACCGGGGAGCTGTTTTTT.

V is TRBV20-1 and J is TRBJ2-3; possibly TRBD2 for D (6 bases). Germline CDR1 and CDR2: DFQATT and SNEGSKA (reference sequence). Trimming left V 6 bases short and J 11 bases short, with 12 bases between. The CDR3 runs 10 residues. This CDR3 reads CSAGPGEQYF. The CDR3 DNA reads as TGCAGTGCGGGACCGGGGGAGCAGTATTTT.

The chain recombines TRBV7-2 with TRBJ1-4; maybe TRBD1 (6 bases). The CDR3 totals 12 residues. Germline V CDR1 and CDR2: SGHTA, FQGNSA. V was clipped by 9 bases and J by 8 bases, with 13 bases between them. CDR3 coding DNA: TGTGCCAGTAACAGGGTCGGGGAAAAACTGTTTTTT. Translation: CASNRVGEKLFF.

The CDR3 DNA reads as TGTGCCAGCAGCCTCCGGTTGGACAGGGGGCCTAACTATGGCTACACCTTC. Its translation: CASSLRLDRGPNYGYTF. The rearrangement links TRBV9 to TRBJ1-2; 11 positions match TRBD1. Germline V gene lookup returns CDR1 SGDLS and CDR2 YYNGEE. The CDR3 length is 17 residues. With 4 bases clipped from V and 0 bases from J, the junction kept 8 bases outside the gene matches.

This clonotype was observed at least ten times. The chain joins TRBV7-9 to TRBJ2-3; 11 bases align to TRBD2. CDR1 is SEHNR and CDR2 is FQNEAQ in the germline V gene (reference sequence). This CDR3 contains 14 residues. V trimming: 5 bases; J trimming: 6 bases; junction bases outside the gene matches: 4. The CDR3 region has the DNA TGTGCCAGCAGCCCGGGACTAGCGGCCGATACGCAGTATTTT. Its translation is CASSPGLAADTQYF.

Many counts were recorded for this clonotype. The V gene is TRBV3-1, the J gene TRBJ1-3; no definite D call. This CDR3 is 16 amino acids long. Per germline, CDR1 LGHDT and CDR2 YNNKEL (reference sequence). V lost 0 bases and J lost 0, with 9 bases in between. The CDR3 reads CASSQDMASSGNTIYF. The CDR3 bases are TGTGCCAGCAGCCAAGACATGGCTTCCTCTGGAAACACCATATATTTT.

This clonotype was counted between two and nine times. The chain uses TRBV4-3 and TRBJ2-2; D ambiguous. Germline CDR1 is LGHNA and CDR2 is YSLEER. V was shortened by 3 bases and J by 3 bases, with 11 bases between the two germline ends. CDR3 size: 15 residues. Here the CDR3 DNA reads TGCGCCAGCAGCCACCGGGTTGGGGACACCGGGGAGCTGTTTTTT. Translating it yields CASSHRVGDTGELFF.

The chain links TRBV6-5 to TRBJ1-1, with D possibly matching TRBD1 (6 bases). Germline V gene sequence: CDR1 MNHEY, CDR2 SVGAGI. V was trimmed by 2 bases and J by 3 bases, leaving 13 bases between them. This CDR3 spans 15 amino acids. The CDR3 DNA sequence: TGTGCCAGCAGTTACGGAGGGGGTTCGCACACTGAAGCTTTCTTT. It translates to CASSYGGGSHTEAFF.

The chain links TRBV12-3 or TRBV12-4 to TRBJ2-2; 7 bases fit TRBD1. The trim removed 7 bases at V and 8 bases at J, leaving 10 bases unmatched. The CDR3 totals 14 residues. The CDR3 nucleotides read TGTGCCAGCACCCTCGGACAGGAGAAAGGGGAGCTGTTTTTT. It translates to CASTLGQEKGELFF.

This clonotype was counted a few times. For the CDR3, the DNA is TGTGCCAGCAGTCGCGATCGGACTAGCGGGGACAATGAGCAGTTCTTC. It yields the protein CASSRDRTSGDNEQFF. This chain connects TRBV12-3 or TRBV12-4 to TRBJ2-1; TRBD2 matches at 12 bases. The CDR3 has 16 amino acids. V lost 5 bases to trimming and J lost 5 bases; unmatched junction nucleotides: 7.

In its sample, this clonotype was seen many times. The rearrangement joins TRBV5-1 to TRBJ2-7, with a tentative D call TRBD2 (5 bases). Looked up from germline, CDR1 is SGHRS and CDR2 is YFSETQ. V lost 4 bases and J 3 bases, leaving 11 bases between the germline ends. The CDR3 totals 13 residues. Here the CDR3 reads CASSPGAVYEQYF. CDR3 sequence (DNA): TGCGCCAGCAGCCCCGGAGCGGTCTACGAGCAGTACTTC. Using reference TRBV5-1 and TRBJ2-7 for the parts outside the CDR3, the full variable domain is KAGVTQTPRYLIKTRGQQVTLSCSPISGHRSVSWYQQTPGQGLQFLFEYFSETQRNKGNFPGRFSGRQFSNSRSEMNVSTLELGDSALYLCASSPGAVYEQYFGPGTRLTVT.

This clonotype was seen more than once but under ten times. V gene TRBV18 combines with J gene TRBJ2-4, with D possibly being TRBD2 (6 bases). CDR3 length: 17 amino acids. Germline V gene data show CDR1 as KGHSH and CDR2 as LQKENI. V lost 0 bases, J lost 5 bases, and 17 bases lay in between. CDR3 residues: CASSPPGTLTGQNIQYF. The CDR3 DNA is TGTGCCAGCTCACCACCTGGGACTCTGACGGGCCAAAACATTCAGTACTTC.

This chain joins TRBV7-9 and TRBJ1-2, with D possibly matching TRBD1 (6 bases). CDR3 length equals 16 residues. V was shortened by 1 base and J by 8 bases, with 20 bases between the two germline ends. Germline values: CDR1 SEHNR, CDR2 FQNEAQ (reference sequence). CDR3 sequence: CASSLDLGRGQRGYTF. The CDR3 DNA is TGTGCCAGCAGCTTAGATTTGGGGAGGGGACAACGAGGCTACACCTTC.

The chain employs TRBV11-3 and TRBJ2-1; D unclear. With 4 bases removed from V and 8 bases from J, the gap between germline ends came to 6 bases. CDR1 and CDR2 (germline): SGHNT, YENEEA. The length of the CDR3 is 11 residues. The CDR3 bases are TGTGCCAGCAGCTGGACCCATGAGCAGTTCTTC. Its translation is CASSWTHEQFF.

The chain combines TRBV6-2 or TRBV6-3 with TRBJ1-2, with D unresolved. Germline CDR1 and CDR2: MNHEY and SVGEGT. The CDR3 is 12 residues long. Trimming took 2 bases from V and 2 from J, leaving 3 bases between them. CDR3 sequence reads: CASSYENYGYTF. The CDR3 DNA follows: TGTGCCAGCAGTTACGAGAACTATGGCTACACCTTC.

Only a few counts were recorded for this clonotype. The junction departs from the called germline gene at one end, perhaps through a read error. The CDR3 DNA reads as TGCGCCAGGATCCCCTTTCTCTGGGTATTT. Encoded protein: CARIPFLWVF. The rearrangement uses TRBV5-1 and TRBJ1-1, with unresolved D. Germline CDR1 and CDR2: SGHRS and YFSETQ. The CDR3 extends over 10 amino acids.

This clonotype was seen a few times. This chain uses TRBV12-3 or TRBV12-4 with TRBJ2-1, with D hard to call. Trimming pared 7 bases from V and 7 bases from J, leaving 14 bases between. CDR3 size: 13 residues. The CDR3 protein is CASTRGRENEQFF. The CDR3 DNA reads TGTGCCAGCACCCGTGGCAGAGAGAATGAGCAGTTCTTC.

CDR3 amino acids: CSPGGEHYGYTF. The CDR3 DNA reads TGCAGTCCCGGGGGGGAACACTATGGCTACACCTTC. The chain uses TRBV20-1 and TRBJ1-2; tentative D call: TRBD1 (5 bases). The ends were cut back, 8 bases at V and 3 bases at J, with 13 bases in the middle. CDR1 is DFQATT and CDR2 is SNEGSKA in the germline V gene (reference sequence). The CDR3 length is 12 residues.

The V call is TRBV3-1, the J call TRBJ1-2; 7 positions agree with TRBD1. CDR1 and CDR2 from the germline V gene are LGHDT and YNNKEL (reference sequence). V gave up 4 bases and J gave up 4 bases; unmatched junction bases: 9. The length of the CDR3 is 15 residues. This CDR3 is CASSRDRRIAYGYTF. The CDR3, as DNA: TGTGCCAGCAGCCGGGACAGACGGATAGCCTATGGCTACACCTTC.

The V and J genes are TRBV25-1 and TRBJ2-3; 8 bases are shared with TRBD1. CDR3 length equals 14 residues. Germline V gene sequence: CDR1 MGHDK, CDR2 SYGVNS. V shed 10 bases, J shed 4 bases, and the junction held 10 bases outside the gene matches. CDR3 nucleotide sequence: TGTGCCACTACTCGGACAGGGTGGGCAGATACGCAGTATTTT. Its translation: CATTRTGWADTQYF.

V usage is TRBV7-9 and J usage is TRBJ2-5, with 9 bases identical to TRBD1. CDR3 length: 15 amino acids. CDR1 SEHNR and CDR2 FQNEAQ come from the germline V gene (reference sequence). The J segment lost 2 bases and the V segment lost 1 base, leaving 2 bases of the junction unmatched. The CDR3 sequence: CASSLVDRGQETQYF. The CDR3 region has the DNA TGTGCCAGCAGCTTAGTGGACAGGGGACAAGAGACCCAGTACTTC. Looking up the rest from reference TRBV7-9 and TRBJ2-5 gives the full variable domain: DTGVSQNPRHKITKRGQNVTFRCDPISEHNRLYWYRQTLGQGPEFLTYFQNEAQLEKSRLLSDRFSAERPKGSFSTLEIQRTEQGDSAMYLCASSLVDRGQETQYFGPGTRLLVL.

This clonotype was seen a handful of times. The chain uses TRBV7-3 and TRBJ2-2; D remains unclear. The CDR3 runs 13 residues. V was cut by 6 bases and J by 1 base, with 6 bases left in between. Germline V gives CDR1 SGHTA, CDR2 FQGTGA. The CDR3 spells CASSDKNTGELFF. The CDR3 DNA reads as TGTGCCAGCAGTGACAAGAACACCGGGGAGCTGTTTTTT.

This clonotype was detected a few times. The chain couples TRBV27 to TRBJ2-1; no firm D call. The CDR3 extends over 14 amino acids. V lost 3 bases and J lost 9, with 15 bases in between. CDR1 and CDR2 (germline): MNHEY, SMNVEV (reference sequence). The chain's CDR3 is CASSFMGSWGEQFF. In DNA form, the CDR3 reads TGTGCCAGCAGTTTCATGGGGTCTTGGGGTGAGCAGTTCTTC.

The CDR3 spells CSAGEYNEQFF. In DNA form, the CDR3 reads TGCAGCGCTGGGGAGTACAATGAGCAGTTCTTC. V usage is TRBV29-1 and J usage is TRBJ2-1; weak D call: TRBD2 (5 bases). The CDR3 contains 11 residues. Looked up from germline, CDR1 is SQVTM and CDR2 is ANQGSEA. Between the trimmed V and J ends, which lost 7 bases and 4 bases, there was a span of 8 bases.

V and J are TRBV7-3 and TRBJ2-1; 7 bases map to TRBD2. Unmatched junction bases numbered 8, after V lost 5 bases and J lost 4 bases. This CDR3 spans 15 amino acids. Germline V gives CDR1 SGHTA, CDR2 FQGTGA. The CDR3 coding sequence is TGTGCCAGCAGCCCCGTGTGGGGAGGGTACAATGAGCAGTTCTTC. This sequence encodes CASSPVWGGYNEQFF.

The CDR3 spells CSVAPGSGNYGYTF. CDR3 nucleotide sequence: TGCAGCGTTGCCCCAGGTTCGGGGAACTATGGCTACACCTTC. The chain joins TRBV29-1 to TRBJ1-2; no clear D. V was trimmed by 4 bases and J by 2 bases, leaving 14 bases between them. Germline values: CDR1 SQVTM, CDR2 ANQGSEA. The CDR3 is 14 residues long. The variable domain in full, completed from reference TRBV29-1 and TRBJ1-2, reads SAVISQKPSRDICQRGTSLTIQCQVDSQVTMMFWYRQQPGQSLTLIATANQGSEATYESGFVIDKFPISRPNLTFSTLTVSNMSPEDSSIYLCSVAPGSGNYGYTFGSGTRLTVV.

The table lists this clonotype with a few counts. The gene calls are TRBV20-1 and TRBJ2-7; D gene uncertain. The CDR3 runs to 11 residues. The germline V and J ends were trimmed by 2 bases and 6 bases, with 8 bases remaining between them. CDR1 and CDR2 from the germline V gene are DFQATT and SNEGSKA (reference sequence). The CDR3 DNA reads as TGCAGTGCTAGACAAGAGCGCGAGCAGTACTTC. It is translated as CSARQEREQYF.

This rearrangement joins TRBV20-1 to TRBJ2-7; 10 positions match TRBD1. Germline CDR1 is DFQATT and CDR2 is SNEGSKA (reference sequence). V lost 0 bases to trimming and J lost 3 bases; unmatched junction nucleotides: 8. This CDR3 has 16 residues. This CDR3 reads CSAREISGTGDYEQYF. CDR3 in DNA: TGCAGTGCTAGAGAAATATCCGGGACAGGGGACTACGAGCAGTACTTC.

This clonotype has just a few counts. The chain is built from TRBV12-3 or TRBV12-4 and TRBJ2-7; TRBD2 matches at 11 bases. The CDR3 covers 17 residues. Unmatched junction bases numbered 7, after V lost 1 base and J lost 2 bases. CDR3 in amino acids: CASSLGLAGGLPYEQYF. The CDR3 bases are TGTGCCAGCAGTTTAGGGCTAGCGGGAGGTCTACCCTACGAGCAGTACTTC.

This clonotype has just a few counts. The rearrangement uses TRBV4-3 and TRBJ2-7; D is ambiguous. The CDR3 loop spans 13 amino acids. Germline V lookup: CDR1 LGHNA, CDR2 YSLEER. Trimming left V 2 bases short and J 4 bases short, with 9 bases between. CDR3 sequence reads: CASSQYKGYEQYF. DNA for the CDR3: TGCGCCAGCAGCCAATATAAAGGGTACGAGCAGTACTTC.

The gene calls are TRBV12-3 or TRBV12-4 and TRBJ2-3; 8 bases match TRBD1. The CDR3 is 15 amino acids. V was pared by 1 base and J by 4 bases, with 4 bases of the junction left unmatched. CDR3 bases: TGTGCCAGCAGTTTAGAGACAGGGGTCGCAGATACGCAGTATTTT. This translates into CASSLETGVADTQYF.